What follows is one TCR beta chain and its context. One end of the junction varies from germline; a read error may be responsible. The data derive from a study of blood T cell repertoires in COVID-19. Germline V gene data show CDR1 as SSHAT and CDR2 as FNYEAQ (reference sequence). The CDR3 totals 15 residues. Sequenced by immunoSEQ multiplex PCR; TCRdb stores in-frame clones only, minus some. This table has more than 50,000 clones, 80% to 95% appearing once. J is TRBJ2-5 and V is TRBV7-7; perhaps TRBD2 as D (7 bases). The receptor was derived from a human donor with active COVID-19. The donor label of this sample is uncertain. Specimen: peripheral blood. Here the CDR3 DNA reads TGTGCTAGCAGCTTCGGGCGGGGGCACGGAGAGACCCAGTACTTC. Its protein product is CASSFGRGHGETQYF.